This record concerns one T cell receptor beta chain sequence. Its antigen is unknown. No fewer than 7 million PBMCs went into each sample. The sample comes from a study of blood T cells in healthy people across ages. Broader study findings: The recorded TCR beta diversity per million T cells decreased in a roughly linear manner with age.

V gave up 1 base and J gave up 7 bases, with 8 bases separating them. CDR3 length: 14 residues. Germline CDR1 and CDR2: SGHTA and FQGNSA. Through a sample-barcoded 5' primer and a J-beta primer mix, a second PCR was run for roughly 6 to 11 cycles. Each CDR3 protein gets one entry after TCRdb re-called the 5' RACE reads with MiXCR. The sample yields fewer than 800,000 distinct CDR3 sequences, around 25% seen once. The same sample was also studied in work on T cells of mothers and their children. That work adds: M1S, a second-PCR primer, added sample barcodes and 2-4 random nucleotides.

This receptor was taken from a boy aged 5 to 17 in good health. The chain is built from TRBV7-2 and TRBJ1-6; D is unresolved. Sequencing was performed on blood. This chain's CDR3 is CASSLVGVNSPLHF. The CDR3 nucleotides are TGTGCCAGCAGCTTAGTAGGTGTCAATTCACCCCTCCACTTT.